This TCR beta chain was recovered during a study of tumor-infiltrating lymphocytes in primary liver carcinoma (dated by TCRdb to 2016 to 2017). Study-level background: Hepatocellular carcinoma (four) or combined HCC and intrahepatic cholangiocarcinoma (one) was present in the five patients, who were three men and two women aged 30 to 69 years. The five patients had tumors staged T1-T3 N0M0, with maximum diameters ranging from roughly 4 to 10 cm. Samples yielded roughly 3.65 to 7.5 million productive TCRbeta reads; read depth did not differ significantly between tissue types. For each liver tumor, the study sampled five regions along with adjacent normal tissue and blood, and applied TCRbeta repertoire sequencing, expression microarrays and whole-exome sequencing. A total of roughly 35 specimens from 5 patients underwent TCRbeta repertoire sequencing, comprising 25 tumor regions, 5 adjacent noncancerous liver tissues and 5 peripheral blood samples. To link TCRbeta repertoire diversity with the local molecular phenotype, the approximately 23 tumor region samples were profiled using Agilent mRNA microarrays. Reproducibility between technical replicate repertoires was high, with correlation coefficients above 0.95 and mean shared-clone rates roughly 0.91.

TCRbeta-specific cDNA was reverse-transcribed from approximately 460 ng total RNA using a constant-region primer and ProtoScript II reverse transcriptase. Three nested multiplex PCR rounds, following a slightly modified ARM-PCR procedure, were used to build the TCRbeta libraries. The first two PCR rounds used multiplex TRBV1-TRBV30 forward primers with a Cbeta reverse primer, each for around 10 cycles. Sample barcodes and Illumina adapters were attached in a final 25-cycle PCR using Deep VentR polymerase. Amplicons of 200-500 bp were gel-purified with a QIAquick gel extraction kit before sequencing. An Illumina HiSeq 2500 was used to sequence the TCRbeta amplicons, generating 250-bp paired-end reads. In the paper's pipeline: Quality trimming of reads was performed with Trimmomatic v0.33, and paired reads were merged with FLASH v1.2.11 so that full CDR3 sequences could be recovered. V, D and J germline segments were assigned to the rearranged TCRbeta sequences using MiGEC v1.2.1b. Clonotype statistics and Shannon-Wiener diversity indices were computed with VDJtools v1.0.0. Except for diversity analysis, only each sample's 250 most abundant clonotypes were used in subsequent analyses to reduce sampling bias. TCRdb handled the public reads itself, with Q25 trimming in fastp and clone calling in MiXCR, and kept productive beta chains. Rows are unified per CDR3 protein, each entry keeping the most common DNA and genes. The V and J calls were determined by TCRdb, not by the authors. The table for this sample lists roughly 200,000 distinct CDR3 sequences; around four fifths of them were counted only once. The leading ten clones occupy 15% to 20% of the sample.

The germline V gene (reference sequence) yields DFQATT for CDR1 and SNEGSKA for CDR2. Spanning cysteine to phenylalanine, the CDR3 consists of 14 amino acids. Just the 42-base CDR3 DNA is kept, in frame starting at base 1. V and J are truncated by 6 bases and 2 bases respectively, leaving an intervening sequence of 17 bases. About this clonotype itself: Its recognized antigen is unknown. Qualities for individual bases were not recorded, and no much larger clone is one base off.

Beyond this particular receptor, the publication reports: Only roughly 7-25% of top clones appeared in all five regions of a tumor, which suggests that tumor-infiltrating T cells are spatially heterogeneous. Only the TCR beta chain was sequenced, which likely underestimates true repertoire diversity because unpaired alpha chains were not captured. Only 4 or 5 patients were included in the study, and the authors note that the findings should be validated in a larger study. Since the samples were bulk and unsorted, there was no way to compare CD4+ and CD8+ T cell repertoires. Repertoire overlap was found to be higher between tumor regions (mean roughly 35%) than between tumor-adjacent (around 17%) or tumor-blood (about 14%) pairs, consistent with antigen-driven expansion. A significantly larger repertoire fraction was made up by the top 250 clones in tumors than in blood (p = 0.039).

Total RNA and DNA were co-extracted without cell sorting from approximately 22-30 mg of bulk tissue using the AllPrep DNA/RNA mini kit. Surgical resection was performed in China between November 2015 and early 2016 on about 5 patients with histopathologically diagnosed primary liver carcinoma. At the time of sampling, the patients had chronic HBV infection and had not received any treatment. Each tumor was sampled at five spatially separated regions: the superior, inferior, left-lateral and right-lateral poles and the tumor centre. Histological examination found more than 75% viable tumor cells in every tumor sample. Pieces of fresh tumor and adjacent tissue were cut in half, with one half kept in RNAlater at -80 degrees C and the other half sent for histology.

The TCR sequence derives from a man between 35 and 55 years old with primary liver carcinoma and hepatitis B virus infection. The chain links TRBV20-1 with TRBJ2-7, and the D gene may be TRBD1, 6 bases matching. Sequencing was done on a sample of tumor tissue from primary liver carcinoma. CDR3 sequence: CSAKDRTSPYEQYF. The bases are TGCAGTGCCAAAGACAGGACTTCCCCCTACGAGCAGTACTTC.